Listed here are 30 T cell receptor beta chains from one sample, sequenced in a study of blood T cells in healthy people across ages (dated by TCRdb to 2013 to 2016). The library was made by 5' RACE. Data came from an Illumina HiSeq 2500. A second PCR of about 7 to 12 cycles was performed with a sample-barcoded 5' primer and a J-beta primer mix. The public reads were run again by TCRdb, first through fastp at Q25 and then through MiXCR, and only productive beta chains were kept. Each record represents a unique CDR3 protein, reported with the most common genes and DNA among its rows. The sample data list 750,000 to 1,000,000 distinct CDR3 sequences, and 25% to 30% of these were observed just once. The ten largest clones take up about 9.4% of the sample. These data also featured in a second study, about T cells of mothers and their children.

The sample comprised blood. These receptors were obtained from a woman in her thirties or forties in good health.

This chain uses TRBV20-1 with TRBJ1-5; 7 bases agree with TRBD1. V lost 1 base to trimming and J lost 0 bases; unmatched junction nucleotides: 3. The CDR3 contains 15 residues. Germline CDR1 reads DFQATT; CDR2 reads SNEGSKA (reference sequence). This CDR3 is CSARGQGLSNQPQHF. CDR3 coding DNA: TGCAGTGCTAGAGGACAGGGACTTAGCAATCAGCCCCAGCATTTT.

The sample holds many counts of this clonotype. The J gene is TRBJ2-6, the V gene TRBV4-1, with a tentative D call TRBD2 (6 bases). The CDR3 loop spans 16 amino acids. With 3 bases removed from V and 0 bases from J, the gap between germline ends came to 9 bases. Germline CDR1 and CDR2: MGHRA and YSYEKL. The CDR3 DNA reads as TGCGCCAGCAGCCAGTCCGGGAGCTCTGGGGCCAACGTCCTGACTTTC. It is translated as CASSQSGSSGANVLTF.

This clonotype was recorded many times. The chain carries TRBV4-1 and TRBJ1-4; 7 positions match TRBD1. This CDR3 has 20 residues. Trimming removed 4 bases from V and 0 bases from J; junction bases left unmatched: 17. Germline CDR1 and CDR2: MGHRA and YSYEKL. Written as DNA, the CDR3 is TGCGCCAGCAGCCCTTACCCCCTTTCCAGGGGGGCCACAACTAATGAAAAACTGTTTTTT. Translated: CASSPYPLSRGATTNEKLFF.

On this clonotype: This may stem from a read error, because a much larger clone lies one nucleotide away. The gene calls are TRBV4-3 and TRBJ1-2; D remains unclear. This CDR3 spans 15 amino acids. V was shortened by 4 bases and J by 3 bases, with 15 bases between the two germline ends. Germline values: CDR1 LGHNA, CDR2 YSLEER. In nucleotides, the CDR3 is TGCGCCAGCAGCCGAAGTGTGACGGAGTACTATGGCTACACCTTC. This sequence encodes CASSRSVTEYYGYTF.

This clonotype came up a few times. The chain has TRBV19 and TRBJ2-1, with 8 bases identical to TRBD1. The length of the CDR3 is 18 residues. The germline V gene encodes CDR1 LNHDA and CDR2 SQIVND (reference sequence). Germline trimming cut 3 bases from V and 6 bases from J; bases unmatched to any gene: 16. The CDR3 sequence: CASSMSMLVTGAANEQFF. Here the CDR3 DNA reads TGTGCCAGTAGTATGTCGATGCTGGTGACAGGGGCTGCCAATGAGCAGTTCTTC.

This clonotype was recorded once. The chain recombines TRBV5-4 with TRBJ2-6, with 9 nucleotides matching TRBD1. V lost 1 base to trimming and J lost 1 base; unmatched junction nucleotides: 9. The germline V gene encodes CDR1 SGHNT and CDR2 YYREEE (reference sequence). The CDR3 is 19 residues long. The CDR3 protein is CASSLPLWGQGSGANVLTF. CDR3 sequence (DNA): TGTGCCAGCAGCTTGCCTTTATGGGGACAGGGATCTGGGGCCAACGTCCTGACTTTC.

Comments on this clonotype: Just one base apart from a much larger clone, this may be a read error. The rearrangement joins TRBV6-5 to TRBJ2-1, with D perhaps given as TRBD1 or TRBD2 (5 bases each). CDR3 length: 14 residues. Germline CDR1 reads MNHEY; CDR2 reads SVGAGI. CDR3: CAATGRGVYNEQFF. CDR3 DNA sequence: TGTGCAGCAACGGGGCGAGGGGTGTACAATGAGCAGTTCTTC.

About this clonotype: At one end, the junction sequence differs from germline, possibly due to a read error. CDR3 residues: CAGRGRVWGTGGVSYEQYF. The CDR3 coding sequence is TGTGCCGGCAGGGGAAGGGTGTGGGGTACAGGAGGTGTGAGCTACGAGCAGTACTTC. V and J are TRBV12-3 or TRBV12-4 and TRBJ2-7; maybe TRBD1 (6 bases). CDR3 size: 19 residues.

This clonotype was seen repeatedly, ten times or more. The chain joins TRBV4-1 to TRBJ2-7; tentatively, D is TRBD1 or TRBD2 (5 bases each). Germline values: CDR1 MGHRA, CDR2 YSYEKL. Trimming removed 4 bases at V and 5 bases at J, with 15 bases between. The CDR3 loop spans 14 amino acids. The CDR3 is CASSRGVAGNEQYF. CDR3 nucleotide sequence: TGCGCCAGCAGCCGAGGGGTGGCAGGGAACGAGCAGTACTTC.

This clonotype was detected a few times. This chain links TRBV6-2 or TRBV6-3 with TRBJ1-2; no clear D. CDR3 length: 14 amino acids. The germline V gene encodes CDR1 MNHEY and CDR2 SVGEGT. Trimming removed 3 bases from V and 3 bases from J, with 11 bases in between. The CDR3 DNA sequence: TGTGCCAGCAGTTATCAGAGTGGTGACTATGGCTACACCTTC. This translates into CASSYQSGDYGYTF.

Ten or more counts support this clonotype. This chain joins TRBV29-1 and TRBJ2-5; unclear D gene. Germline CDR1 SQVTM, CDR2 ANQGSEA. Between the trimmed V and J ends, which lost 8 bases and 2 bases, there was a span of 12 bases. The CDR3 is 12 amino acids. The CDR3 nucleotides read TGCAGCACCCGGTTCTCGCAAGAGACCCAGTACTTC. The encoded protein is CSTRFSQETQYF.

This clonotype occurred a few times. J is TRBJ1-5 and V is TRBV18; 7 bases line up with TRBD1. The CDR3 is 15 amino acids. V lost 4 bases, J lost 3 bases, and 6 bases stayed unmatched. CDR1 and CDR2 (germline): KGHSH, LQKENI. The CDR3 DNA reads TGTGCCAGCTCACTTATGACAGGGAACAATCAGCCCCAGCATTTT. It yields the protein CASSLMTGNNQPQHF.

CDR3 residues: CASTRGGGGPYNEQFF. In nucleotides, the CDR3 is TGTGCCAGCACCAGGGGTGGGGGGGGACCCTACAATGAGCAGTTCTTC. The V and J genes are TRBV7-6 and TRBJ2-1, with TRBD2 as a possible D gene (7 bases). CDR1 is SGHVS, CDR2 FNYEAQ, per germline. V was pared by 7 bases and J by 2 bases, with 18 bases between. The CDR3 covers 16 residues. Full variable domain (rest looked up from reference TRBV7-6 and TRBJ2-1): GAGVSQSPRYKVTKRGQDVALRCDPISGHVSLYWYRQALGQGPEFLTYFNYEAQQDKSGLPNDRFSAERPEGSISTLTIQRTEQRDSAMYRCASTRGGGGPYNEQFFGPGTRLTVL.

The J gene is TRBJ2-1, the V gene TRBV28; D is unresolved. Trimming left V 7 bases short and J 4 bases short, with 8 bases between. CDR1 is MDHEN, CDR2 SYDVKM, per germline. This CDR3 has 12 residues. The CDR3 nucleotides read TGTGCCAGCACGGCAGTATACAATGAGCAGTTCTTC. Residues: CASTAVYNEQFF.

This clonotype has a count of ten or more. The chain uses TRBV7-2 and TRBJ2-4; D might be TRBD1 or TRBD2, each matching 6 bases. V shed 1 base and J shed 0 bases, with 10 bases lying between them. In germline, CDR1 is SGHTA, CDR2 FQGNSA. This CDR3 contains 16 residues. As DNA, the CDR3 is TGTGCCAGCAGCTTAGAGGGGGGTCCAGCCAAAAACATTCAGTACTTC. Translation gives CASSLEGGPAKNIQYF.

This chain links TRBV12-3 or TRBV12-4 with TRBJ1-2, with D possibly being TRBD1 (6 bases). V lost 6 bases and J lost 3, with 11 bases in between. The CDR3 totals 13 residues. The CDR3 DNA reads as TGTGCCAGCAGCTCAGGGGTGGACTATGGCTACACCTTC. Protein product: CASSSGVDYGYTF.

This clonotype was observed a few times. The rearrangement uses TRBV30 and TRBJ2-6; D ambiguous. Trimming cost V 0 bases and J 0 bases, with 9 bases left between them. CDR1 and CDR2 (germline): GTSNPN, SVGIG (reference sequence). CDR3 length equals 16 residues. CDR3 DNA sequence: TGTGCCTGGAGTGTACTGGGTACCTCTGGGGCCAACGTCCTGACTTTC. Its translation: CAWSVLGTSGANVLTF. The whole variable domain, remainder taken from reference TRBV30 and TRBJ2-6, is SQTIHQWPATLVQPVGSPLSLECTVEGTSNPNLYWYRQAAGRGLQLLFYSVGIGQISSEVPQNLSASRPQDRQFILSSKKLLLSDSGFYLCAWSVLGTSGANVLTFGAGSRLTVL.

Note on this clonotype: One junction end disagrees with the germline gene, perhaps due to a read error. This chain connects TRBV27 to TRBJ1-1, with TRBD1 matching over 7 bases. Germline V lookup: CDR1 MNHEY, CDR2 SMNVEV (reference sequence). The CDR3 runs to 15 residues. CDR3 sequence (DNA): TGTGCCTGCAGTTTTTCCCACAGGGGTCTCACTGAAGCTTTCTTT. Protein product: CACSFSHRGLTEAFF.

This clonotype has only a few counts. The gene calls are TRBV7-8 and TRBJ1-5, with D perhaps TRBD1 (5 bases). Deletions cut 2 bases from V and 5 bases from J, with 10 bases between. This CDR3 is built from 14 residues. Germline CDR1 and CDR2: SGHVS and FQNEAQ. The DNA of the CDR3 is TGTGCCAGCAGCTTAAGGGGCTCGGATCAGCCCCAGCATTTT. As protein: CASSLRGSDQPQHF.

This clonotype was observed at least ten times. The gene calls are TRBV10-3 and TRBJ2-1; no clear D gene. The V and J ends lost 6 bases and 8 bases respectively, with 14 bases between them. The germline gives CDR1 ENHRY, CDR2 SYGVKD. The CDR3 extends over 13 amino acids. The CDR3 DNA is TGTGCCATCAGCCAACCCTGGATCTATGAGCAGTTCTTC. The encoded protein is CAISQPWIYEQFF.

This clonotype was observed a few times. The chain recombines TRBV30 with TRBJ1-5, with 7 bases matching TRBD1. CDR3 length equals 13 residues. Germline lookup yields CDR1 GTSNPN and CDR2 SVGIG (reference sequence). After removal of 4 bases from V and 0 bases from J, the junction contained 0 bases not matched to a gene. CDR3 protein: CAWNRGSNQPQHF. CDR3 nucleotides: TGTGCCTGGAACAGGGGTAGCAATCAGCCCCAGCATTTT.

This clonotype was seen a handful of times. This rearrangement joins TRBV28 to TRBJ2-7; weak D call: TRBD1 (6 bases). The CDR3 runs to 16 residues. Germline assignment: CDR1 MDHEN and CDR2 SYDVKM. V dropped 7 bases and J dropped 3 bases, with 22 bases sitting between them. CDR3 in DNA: TGTGCCAGCATGGGTGCCGCCGGGCAGGGGTTCTACGAGCAGTACTTC. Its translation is CASMGAAGQGFYEQYF. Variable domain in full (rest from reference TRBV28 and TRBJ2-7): DVKVTQSSRYLVKRTGEKVFLECVQDMDHENMFWYRQDPGLGLRLIYFSYDVKMKEKGDIPEGYSVSREKKERFSLILESASTNQTSMYLCASMGAAGQGFYEQYFGPGTRLTVT.

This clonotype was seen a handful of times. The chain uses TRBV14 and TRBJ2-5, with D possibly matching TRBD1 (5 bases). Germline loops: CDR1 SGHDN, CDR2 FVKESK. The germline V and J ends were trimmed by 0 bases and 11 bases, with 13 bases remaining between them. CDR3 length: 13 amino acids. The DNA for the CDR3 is TGTGCCAGCAGCCAAGATGCAGGGTACGGGCAGTACTTC. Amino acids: CASSQDAGYGQYF. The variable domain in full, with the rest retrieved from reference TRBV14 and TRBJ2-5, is EAGVTQFPSHSVIEKGQTVTLRCDPISGHDNLYWYRRVMGKEIKFLLHFVKESKQDESGMPNNRFLAERTGGTYSTLKVQPAELEDSGVYFCASSQDAGYGQYFGPGTRLLVL.

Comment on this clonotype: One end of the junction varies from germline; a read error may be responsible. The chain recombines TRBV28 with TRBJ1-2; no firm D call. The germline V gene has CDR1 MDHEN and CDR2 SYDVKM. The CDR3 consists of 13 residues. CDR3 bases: TGTGCCGGCAGTTTAACCGGTAACTATGGCTACACCTTC. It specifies CAGSLTGNYGYTF.

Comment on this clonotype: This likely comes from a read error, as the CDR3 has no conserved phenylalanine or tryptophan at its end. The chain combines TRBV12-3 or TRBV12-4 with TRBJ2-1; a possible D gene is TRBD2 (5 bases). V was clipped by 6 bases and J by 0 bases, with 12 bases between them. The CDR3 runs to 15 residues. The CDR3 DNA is TGTGCCAGCAGAAAACCGGGGAGCTCCTACAATGAGCAGTTCCTC. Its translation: CASRKPGSSYNEQFL.

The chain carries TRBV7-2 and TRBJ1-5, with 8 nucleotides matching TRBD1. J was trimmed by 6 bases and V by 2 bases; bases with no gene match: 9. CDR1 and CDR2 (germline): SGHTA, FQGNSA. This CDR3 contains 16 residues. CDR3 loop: CASSLTSGQGSQPQHF. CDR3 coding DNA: TGTGCCAGCAGCTTAACCTCCGGACAGGGAAGTCAGCCCCAGCATTTT.

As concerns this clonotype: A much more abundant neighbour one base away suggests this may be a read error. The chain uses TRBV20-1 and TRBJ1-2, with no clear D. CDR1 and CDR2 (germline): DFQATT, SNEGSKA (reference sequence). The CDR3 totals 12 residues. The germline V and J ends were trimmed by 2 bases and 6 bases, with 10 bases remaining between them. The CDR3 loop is CSARFNGDGYTF. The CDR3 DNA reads TGCAGTGCTAGATTCAACGGCGATGGCTACACCTTC.

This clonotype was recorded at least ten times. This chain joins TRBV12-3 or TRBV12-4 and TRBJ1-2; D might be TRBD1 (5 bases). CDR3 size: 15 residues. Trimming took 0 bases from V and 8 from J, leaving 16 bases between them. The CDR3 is CASSLAPRAGAGYTF. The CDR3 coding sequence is TGTGCCAGCAGTTTAGCCCCCAGGGCTGGGGCAGGCTACACCTTC.

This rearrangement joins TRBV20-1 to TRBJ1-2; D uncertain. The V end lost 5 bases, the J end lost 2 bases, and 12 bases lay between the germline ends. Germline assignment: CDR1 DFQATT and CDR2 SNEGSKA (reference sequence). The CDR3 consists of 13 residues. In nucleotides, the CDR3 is TGCAGTGCTGGACGGGGAGGCAACTATGGCTACACCTTC. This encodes CSAGRGGNYGYTF.

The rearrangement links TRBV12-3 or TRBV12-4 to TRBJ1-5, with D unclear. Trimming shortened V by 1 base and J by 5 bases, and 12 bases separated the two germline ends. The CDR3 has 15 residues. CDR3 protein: CASSLVSGIDQPQHF. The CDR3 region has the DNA TGTGCCAGCAGTTTAGTCTCCGGGATCGATCAGCCCCAGCATTTT.